The 16 T cell receptor beta chains presented below share a single source sample, sequenced in a study of T cell changes during pregnancy in multiple sclerosis. This table comes from immunoSEQ multiplex PCR, and its TCRdb copy is limited to in-frame clones, with some not included. The data contain tens of thousands of clones, about 94% of them singletons. The specimen was peripheral blood, collected after pregnancy. The receptor set was obtained from a female donor in good health, enrolled as a control in a pregnancy study.

V and J are TRBV10-3 and TRBJ1-2; TRBD1 agrees at 7 bases. Trimming took 10 bases from V and 7 from J; bases not matched to a gene: 9. CDR1 ENHRY and CDR2 SYGVKD come from the germline V gene. This CDR3 contains 12 residues. For the CDR3, the DNA is TGTGCCACTGAGGGACAGTCCGGTGGCTACACCTTC. It specifies CATEGQSGGYTF.

The chain has TRBV19 and TRBJ2-1, with 11 nucleotides matching TRBD2. Trimming cost V 6 bases and J 6 bases; bases outside gene matches: 13. The germline V gene has CDR1 LNHDA and CDR2 SQIVND (reference sequence). This CDR3 is built from 17 residues. In nucleotides, the CDR3 is TGTGCCAGTAGACCCTTACTAGCGGGAGCTACGGGCAATGAGCAGTTCTTC. Its protein is CASRPLLAGATGNEQFF.

The V gene is TRBV5-1, the J gene TRBJ1-2; no clear D gene. V lost 2 bases and J lost 0, with 8 bases in between. The CDR3 contains 14 residues. Per germline, CDR1 SGHRS and CDR2 YFSETQ. DNA for the CDR3: TGCGCCAGCAGCTTTACAGACCCTAACTATGGCTACACCTTC. Amino acids: CASSFTDPNYGYTF.

The gene calls are TRBV5-1 and TRBJ2-7; D is perhaps TRBD2 (6 bases). This CDR3 comprises 13 residues. Germline-derived CDR1 and CDR2 are SGHRS and YFSETQ. Trimming pared 4 bases from V and 3 bases from J, leaving 11 bases between. CDR3 residues: CASSLSGNYEQYF. The CDR3 region has the DNA TGCGCCAGCAGCCTTAGCGGAAACTACGAGCAGTACTTC.

The genes are TRBV28 and TRBJ2-1, with 7 bases that match TRBD2. J lost 7 bases, V lost 2 bases, and 17 bases had no gene match. In germline, CDR1 is MDHEN, CDR2 SYDVKM. The CDR3 is 18 residues long. The CDR3 coding sequence is TGTGCCAGCAGTTTACCTGGAGTGGGGAGGGCCTTCTCGAATGAGCAGTTCTTC. It encodes CASSLPGVGRAFSNEQFF.

This chain connects TRBV19 to TRBJ1-4; D ambiguous. CDR1 and CDR2 from the germline V gene are LNHDA and SQIVND (reference sequence). CDR3 length equals 15 residues. Trimming pared 6 bases from V and 8 bases from J, leaving 19 bases between. In DNA, the CDR3 is TGTGCCAGTAGCTCCGGTCTCGGTGGTTGGGAAAAACTGTTTTTT. It is translated as CASSSGLGGWEKLFF.

The chain has TRBV7-2 and TRBJ2-7; D is perhaps TRBD2 (7 bases). The germline CDR1 and CDR2 sequences are SGHTA and FQGNSA. Trimming pared 5 bases from V and 3 bases from J, leaving 20 bases between. There are 16 residues in the CDR3. This chain's CDR3 is CASSRSWGGGYYEQYF. In nucleotides, the CDR3 is TGTGCCAGCAGCCGTTCTTGGGGGGGCGGTTACTACGAGCAGTACTTC.

This chain uses TRBV28 with TRBJ2-1, with unresolved D. This CDR3 comprises 12 residues. Between the trimmed V and J ends, which lost 4 bases and 3 bases, there was a span of 4 bases. The germline gives CDR1 MDHEN, CDR2 SYDVKM. The CDR3 loop is CASSYYYNEQFF. The CDR3 bases are TGTGCCAGCAGTTACTACTACAATGAGCAGTTCTTC.

The V call is TRBV28, the J call TRBJ1-5; 7 nucleotides agree with TRBD1. J was trimmed by 1 base and V by 5 bases; bases with no gene match: 8. The CDR3 is made up of 16 amino acids. Germline assignment: CDR1 MDHEN and CDR2 SYDVKM. CDR3 amino acids: CASSQKQGLSNQPQHF. CDR3 DNA sequence: TGTGCCAGCAGTCAAAAACAGGGGTTGAGCAATCAGCCCCAGCATTTT.

The chain is built from TRBV27 and TRBJ2-1; D perhaps matches TRBD2 (7 bases). Looked up from germline, CDR1 is MNHEY and CDR2 is SMNVEV (reference sequence). V was shortened by 6 bases and J by 9 bases, with 21 bases between the two germline ends. CDR3 length: 15 amino acids. DNA of the CDR3: TGTGCCAGCAGCCTAGGGAGGGGGGCGTCCGGTGAGCAGTTCTTC. It is translated as CASSLGRGASGEQFF.

The gene calls are TRBV19 and TRBJ2-3, with 7 bases identical to TRBD1. The V segment lost 10 bases and the J segment 0 bases; nucleotides outside the gene matches: 13. The CDR3 has 16 amino acids. Germline CDR1 LNHDA, CDR2 SQIVND (reference sequence). The CDR3 nucleotides are TGTGCCACGTCCCTGGGACAGAGGACTAGCACAGATACGCAGTATTTT. As protein: CATSLGQRTSTDTQYF. The variable domain in full, completed from reference TRBV19 and TRBJ2-3, reads DGGITQSPKYLFRKEGQNVTLSCEQNLNHDAMYWYRQDPGQGLRLIYYSQIVNDFQKGDIAEGYSVSREKKESFPLTVTSAQKNPTAFYLCATSLGQRTSTDTQYFGPGTRLTVL.

This chain links TRBV2 with TRBJ2-1; 10 nucleotides line up with TRBD2. CDR1 and CDR2 from the germline V gene are SNHLY and FYNNEI. Unmatched junction bases numbered 5, after V lost 2 bases and J lost 4 bases. The CDR3 is made up of 16 amino acids. The CDR3 sequence is CASSETGLANYNEQFF. DNA for the CDR3: TGTGCCAGCAGTGAAACGGGACTAGCGAATTACAATGAGCAGTTCTTC.

The chain has TRBV19 and TRBJ2-5, with a tentative D call TRBD1 (5 bases). From germline, CDR1 is LNHDA and CDR2 SQIVND (reference sequence). Trimming took 6 bases from V and 4 from J, leaving 18 bases between them. The CDR3 length is 15 residues. Here the CDR3 reads CASSPPSAGPETQYF. The DNA for the CDR3 is TGTGCCAGTAGCCCTCCTTCTGCAGGGCCAGAGACCCAGTACTTC.

The rearrangement links TRBV5-1 to TRBJ2-7, with D uncertain. Germline V gene sequence: CDR1 SGHRS, CDR2 YFSETQ. The V and J ends lost 1 base and 3 bases respectively, with 5 bases between them. The CDR3 length is 12 residues. The CDR3 protein is CASSLIGYEQYF. The CDR3 nucleotides are TGCGCCAGCAGCTTGATCGGCTACGAGCAGTACTTC.

This rearrangement joins TRBV28 to TRBJ2-7; D ambiguous. Deletions cut 5 bases from V and 2 bases from J, with 10 bases between. CDR3 length equals 13 residues. Germline V gene lookup returns CDR1 MDHEN and CDR2 SYDVKM. Here the CDR3 reads CASSTTVPYEQYF. The DNA of the CDR3 is TGTGCCAGCAGTACCACAGTACCCTACGAGCAGTACTTC.

The chain is built from TRBV4-2 and TRBJ2-1; 15 nucleotides align to TRBD2. V was clipped by 0 bases and J by 1 base; unmatched bases: 13. This CDR3 is 22 amino acids long. Germline V CDR1 and CDR2: LGHNA, YNFKEQ. The CDR3 DNA follows: TGTGCCAGCAGCCAAGAACGCGGACTAGCGGGAGGGTTAGGGAGGTCCTACAATGAGCAGTTCTTC. The encoded protein is CASSQERGLAGGLGRSYNEQFF.